A selection of T cell receptor beta chains follows, all from one sample in a study of identical twins. TCRdb used MiXCR to reprocess the 5' RACE reads, holding one entry per CDR3 protein. The sample lists fewer than 250,000 distinct CDR3 sequences, roughly 7% occurring once. The sample was also linked to a second study, of yellow fever vaccine responses in identical twins.

Sequenced: memory (CD45RO+) T cells sorted from blood. The receptor set was obtained from a woman aged 18-35 years in good health. Both conserved end residues are part of each CDR3. D genes are given only for firm matches. The size of a clone is reported for some rows only, either as once, few or many, or as a class for expanded clones.

J,D,size,V,DNA,CDR3
TRBJ2-7,TRBD2,few,TRBV7-8,TGTGCCAGCAGCCCAATCGGTAATAGCGGGAGGGAGTACTTC,CASSPIGNSGREYF
TRBJ1-4,.,many,TRBV2,TGTGCCAGCAGTGAGAACGGTGCAACTAATGAAAAACTGTTTTTT,CASSENGATNEKLFF
TRBJ1-4,.,few,TRBV28,TGTGCCAGCAGTTTATCCCCGGGGATCGAAAAACTGTTTTTT,CASSLSPGIEKLFF
TRBJ2-1,TRBD1,few,TRBV2,TGTGCCAGCAGGGGACAGGGGGCGGCTTTGAATGAGCAGTTCTTC,CASRGQGAALNEQFF
TRBJ1-3,.,.,TRBV29-1,TGCAGCGTTGAAGTCGGGGGGCATGGAAACACCATATATTTT,CSVEVGGHGNTIYF
TRBJ2-3,TRBD2,many,TRBV7-9,TGTGCCAGCAGCTTACCTGTGGCTAGCGGAAGCACAGATACGCAGTATTTT,CASSLPVASGSTDTQYF
TRBJ2-5,.,.,TRBV5-1,TGCGCCAGCAGCGTCCGGACCAAAGAGACCCAGTACTTC,CASSVRTKETQYF
TRBJ2-3,TRBD1,many,TRBV6-2/TRBV6-3,TGTGCCACCAAACCCGGGACAGGGAATGGAGATACGCAGTATTTT,CATKPGTGNGDTQYF
TRBJ2-5,TRBD1,many,TRBV5-1,TGCGCCAGCAGCGTGGGACAGCAAGAGACCCAGTACTTC,CASSVGQQETQYF
TRBJ2-5,.,many,TRBV3-1,TGTGCCAGCAGCCCCCCTGTTCGAGAGACCCAGTACTTC,CASSPPVRETQYF
TRBJ2-1,TRBD2,many,TRBV12-3/TRBV12-4,TGTGCCAGCAGCCCCCTTGCGGGAGTAGGCAATGAGCAGTTCTTC,CASSPLAGVGNEQFF
TRBJ1-1,.,.,TRBV29-1,TGCAGCGTTAGGACGCCGGAGTTCACTGAAGCTTTCTTT,CSVRTPEFTEAFF
TRBJ1-2,.,many,TRBV5-1,TGCGCCAGCAGCTTGGGCCCGTCAGGCGGATATGGCTACACCTTC,CASSLGPSGGYGYTF
TRBJ2-2,TRBD1,few,TRBV6-4,TGTGCCAGCACCCCAGACGCACAGGGGGCCACCGGGGAGCTGTTTTTT,CASTPDAQGATGELFF
TRBJ2-3,TRBD2,few,TRBV11-3,TGTGCCAGCAGCTTAGATCAGCGGGGGAATACGCAGTATTTT,CASSLDQRGNTQYF
TRBJ2-7,.,once,TRBV7-2,TGTGCCAGCAGCTTAGTTTTCCGGGAGCAGTACTTC,CASSLVFREQYF
TRBJ2-3,.,.,TRBV5-1,TGCGCCAGCAGCACCCGGGGGGCTAGCACAGATACGCAGTATTTT,CASSTRGASTDTQYF
TRBJ1-2,.,few,TRBV12-3/TRBV12-4,TGTGCCAGCACCAAATTTGGCAGGGATAATGGCTACACCTTC,CASTKFGRDNGYTF
TRBJ2-7,TRBD1,few,TRBV18,TGTGCCAGCTCACCACGGACAGGGTACGAGCAGTACTTC,CASSPRTGYEQYF
TRBJ2-4,.,few,TRBV3-1,TGTGCCAGCACCCAAACGCTGGGAGCCAAAAACATTCAGTACTTC,CASTQTLGAKNIQYF
TRBJ2-7,.,many,TRBV10-3,TGTGCCATCAGTGGGTCCTACGAGCAGTACTTC,CAISGSYEQYF
TRBJ2-7,TRBD1,.,TRBV28,TGTGCCAGAGGCGACGGGACAGTCTACGAGCAGTACTTC,CARGDGTVYEQYF
TRBJ2-5,.,few,TRBV12-3/TRBV12-4,TGTGCCAGCAGCTTGCCGTTAAAGACCCAGTACTTC,CASSLPLKTQYF
TRBJ2-1,TRBD1,many,TRBV28,TGTGCCAGCAGTTTGAGACAGGGCCAAAGGCAGCAGTTCTTC,CASSLRQGQRQQFF
TRBJ2-1,.,many,TRBV5-6,TGTGCCAGCAGCTTTGAATACAATGAGCAGTTCTTC,CASSFEYNEQFF
TRBJ1-1,TRBD1,many,TRBV24-1,TGTGCCACCAGTGCTTCGACAGGGGGTCTGGCTGAAGCTTTCTTT,CATSASTGGLAEAFF
TRBJ2-1,TRBD1,.,TRBV29-1,TGCAGCGTTGAAAAAACAGGGGGAAGAAATGAGCAGTTCTTC,CSVEKTGGRNEQFF
TRBJ1-1,.,.,TRBV7-3,TGTGCCAGCAGCCCAGGGGCAACGAACACTGAAGCTTTCTTT,CASSPGATNTEAFF
TRBJ1-1,.,many,TRBV5-1,TGCGCCAGCAGCTTTAATACGAACACTGAAGCTTTCTTT,CASSFNTNTEAFF
TRBJ1-1,.,few,TRBV15,TGTGCCACCAGCAGAGATAGGGGGGTTCGTAGGGTGGTGAACACTGAAGCTTTCTTT,CATSRDRGVRRVVNTEAFF
TRBJ2-5,TRBD2,many,TRBV20-1,TGCAGTGCTCGACTAGCAGAGACCCAGTACTTC,CSARLAETQYF
TRBJ1-6,.,many,TRBV18,TGTGCCAGCTCGCCGGGCTCCTATAATTCACCCCTCCACTTT,CASSPGSYNSPLHF
TRBJ1-4,.,.,TRBV11-2,TGTGCCAGCAGCTTAGATCCCCTCTTAGGGAAACTGTTTTTT,CASSLDPLLGKLFF
TRBJ2-5,.,.,TRBV10-1,TGCGCCAGCAGTGAGCGGGGACCGGCCGAGACCCAGTACTTC,CASSERGPAETQYF
TRBJ1-2,.,few,TRBV5-6,TGTGCCAGCAGCCTTAGATGGGGAACCACAAACTATGGCTACACCTTC,CASSLRWGTTNYGYTF
TRBJ1-4,.,many,TRBV29-1,TGCAGCGTTGCTTCCCTTAATGAAAAACTGTTTTTT,CSVASLNEKLFF
TRBJ2-7,.,few,TRBV7-9,TGTGCCAGCAGCTTAGGCGGTCGCGGTAACGAGCAGTACTTC,CASSLGGRGNEQYF
TRBJ2-1,.,few,TRBV6-2/TRBV6-3,TGTGCCAGCAGTCACTCGGGCACCTACAATGAGCAGTTCTTC,CASSHSGTYNEQFF
TRBJ2-3,.,few,TRBV18,TGTGCCAGCTCACCAACTACCCAGGGAAGCACAGATACGCAGTATTTT,CASSPTTQGSTDTQYF
TRBJ2-1,TRBD1,few,TRBV7-8,TGTGCCAGCAGCCCTGCCCGGGACAGGGCCTACAATGAGCAGTTCTTC,CASSPARDRAYNEQFF
TRBJ2-3,.,few,TRBV4-1,TGCGCCAGCAGCCCAAACGAGGGCCATACGCAGTATTTT,CASSPNEGHTQYF
TRBJ2-1,.,few,TRBV7-2,TGTGCCAGCAGCTTAGTGGGTTACAATGAGCAGTTCTTC,CASSLVGYNEQFF
TRBJ2-7,.,.,TRBV27,TGTGCCAGCAGGGCGAGGGAGGGGGGCCCGGGGCACGAGCAGTACTTC,CASRAREGGPGHEQYF
TRBJ1-6,TRBD1,few,TRBV5-1,TGCGCCAGCAGCTTCAATACAGGGGTCGGGAATTCACCCCTCCACTTT,CASSFNTGVGNSPLHF
TRBJ2-3,TRBD1,.,TRBV20-1,TGCAGTGCTCTGACAGGGCTGGGCACAGATACGCAGTATTTT,CSALTGLGTDTQYF
TRBJ1-1,.,.,TRBV5-5,TGTGCCAGCAGCTTGCTGGATATGAACACTGAAGCTTTCTTT,CASSLLDMNTEAFF
TRBJ1-4,.,many,TRBV15,TGTGCCACCAGCAGAGACCGAGGAGAAAAACTGTTTTTT,CATSRDRGEKLFF
TRBJ2-1,.,.,TRBV6-1,TGTGCCAGCAGCCCCACTAGACTAGTCAATGAGCAGTTCTTC,CASSPTRLVNEQFF
TRBJ2-2,TRBD2,few,TRBV20-1,TGCAGTGCCTATGGGACTAGCGGGAGCGAGCGCGGCGGGGAGCTGTTTTTT,CSAYGTSGSERGGELFF